Following are 22 T cell receptor beta chains from one sample sequenced in a study of cytomegalovirus exposure and HLA in healthy donors. The PCR had 60 Vbeta and 13 Jbeta primers. The repertoire was sequenced with immunoSEQ multiplex PCR; TCRdb's copy has only in-frame clones and lacks some. The table has 150,000 to 200,000 clones, 70% to 75% seen once; the top ten hold 2.9%. The sample was PBMCs. Source of these receptors: a male donor in good health and CMV-seronegative.

The chain has TRBV5-1 and TRBJ1-4; D not certain. Germline V lookup: CDR1 SGHRS, CDR2 YFSETQ. The CDR3 consists of 14 residues. V gave up 0 bases and J gave up 3 bases, with 6 bases separating them. CDR3 sequence: CASSLAWPNEKLFF. In DNA form, the CDR3 reads TGCGCCAGCAGCTTGGCCTGGCCTAATGAAAAACTGTTTTTT.

The chain recombines TRBV4-1 with TRBJ2-2, with D maybe TRBD2 (5 bases). Trimming left V 0 bases short and J 3 bases short, with 11 bases between. Germline V lookup: CDR1 MGHRA, CDR2 YSYEKL. The CDR3 is 16 residues long. This CDR3 reads CASSQETGGDTGELFF. CDR3 DNA: TGCGCCAGCAGCCAAGAGACCGGAGGTGACACCGGGGAGCTGTTTTTT.

The chain links TRBV9 to TRBJ2-3, with 11 bases identical to TRBD2. Trimming removed 4 bases from V and 6 bases from J; junction bases left unmatched: 4. This CDR3 is built from 14 residues. Germline-derived CDR1 and CDR2 are SGDLS and YYNGEE. The CDR3 sequence is CASSFLAGGDTQYF. The CDR3 region has the DNA TGTGCCAGCAGCTTTTTAGCGGGGGGGGATACGCAGTATTTT.

This chain connects TRBV6-1 to TRBJ1-3; the D gene is possibly TRBD1 (5 bases). Trimming took 1 base from V and 0 from J, leaving 22 bases between them. Germline V gene data show CDR1 as MNHNS and CDR2 as SASEGT. This CDR3 is 20 amino acids long. The CDR3 nucleotides are TGTGCCAGCAGTGAAGGTGTGGCAGGGCTAAAGGGCCTCTCTGGAAACACCATATATTTT. It yields the protein CASSEGVAGLKGLSGNTIYF.

The gene calls are TRBV11-3 and TRBJ2-7; D is perhaps TRBD2 (5 bases). The CDR3 extends over 11 amino acids. Trimming removed 5 bases at V and 7 bases at J, with 9 bases between. Germline CDR1 and CDR2: SGHNT and YENEEA. The CDR3 DNA sequence: TGTGCCAGCAGCCTTGGGGAGGAGCAGTACTTC. Residues: CASSLGEEQYF. The variable domain in full, with the rest retrieved from reference TRBV11-3 and TRBJ2-7, is EAGVVQSPRYKIIEKKQPVAFWCNPISGHNTLYWYLQNLGQGPELLIRYENEEAVDDSQLPKDRFSAERLKGVDSTLKIQPAELGDSAVYLCASSLGEEQYFGPGTRLTVT.

The genes are TRBV28 and TRBJ1-4, with D hard to call. CDR1 is MDHEN and CDR2 is SYDVKM in the germline V gene. With 3 bases removed from V and 6 bases from J, the gap between germline ends came to 5 bases. This CDR3 has 12 residues. The CDR3 region has the DNA TGTGCCAGCAGTTTTACTGATGAAAAACTGTTTTTT. Translation: CASSFTDEKLFF.

V is TRBV6-1 and J is TRBJ2-7; D not certain. Trimming cost V 7 bases and J 4 bases, with 5 bases left between them. Germline loops: CDR1 MNHNS, CDR2 SASEGT. The length of the CDR3 is 10 residues. The CDR3 is CASNIYEQYF. The CDR3 DNA reads as TGTGCCAGCAATATTTACGAGCAGTACTTC.

This clone was seen just once. The gene calls are TRBV19 and TRBJ2-1, with TRBD2 identical over 10 bases. The CDR3 has 19 amino acids. Germline V CDR1 and CDR2: LNHDA, SQIVND (reference sequence). After removal of 5 bases from V and 0 bases from J, the junction contained 13 bases not matched to a gene. In DNA, the CDR3 is TGTGCCAGTAGTCCAACTCTCACTAGCGGGGTAAGCTCCTACAATGAGCAGTTCTTC. This translates into CASSPTLTSGVSSYNEQFF.

This chain uses TRBV30 with TRBJ2-1; D is uncertain. This CDR3 is 11 amino acids long. Trimming took off 2 bases at V and 7 bases at J, with 6 bases between the two ends. Germline V lookup: CDR1 GTSNPN, CDR2 SVGIG (reference sequence). In nucleotides, the CDR3 is TGTGCCTGGAGTAGCCTAAATGAGCAGTTCTTC. It is translated as CAWSSLNEQFF.

This sequence joins TRBV6-1 and TRBJ2-3, with 10 bases lining up with TRBD1. After removal of 4 bases from V and 5 bases from J, the junction contained 0 bases not matched to a gene. The CDR3 loop spans 13 amino acids. Germline CDR1 reads MNHNS; CDR2 reads SASEGT. The CDR3 reads CASSGTGGDTQYF. The CDR3 DNA is TGTGCCAGCAGTGGGACAGGGGGAGATACGCAGTATTTT.

The gene calls are TRBV28 and TRBJ1-1; tentatively, D is TRBD1 (5 bases). Germline CDR1 and CDR2: MDHEN and SYDVKM. The germline V and J ends were trimmed by 6 bases and 8 bases, with 16 bases remaining between them. This CDR3 is 13 amino acids long. CDR3 in amino acids: CASSVSGYSEAFF. Written as DNA, the CDR3 is TGTGCCAGCAGCGTATCAGGGTACTCGGAAGCTTTCTTT.

This clone was seen a few times. The chain joins TRBV20-1 to TRBJ2-1; maybe TRBD2 (6 bases). CDR3 length equals 10 residues. The V and J ends lost 8 bases and 8 bases respectively, with 10 bases between them. Germline CDR1 DFQATT, CDR2 SNEGSKA (reference sequence). CDR3 region: CSYRRDEQFF. CDR3 nucleotide sequence: TGCAGTTATAGGAGGGATGAGCAGTTCTTC.

The V gene is TRBV6-6, the J gene TRBJ2-7, with D possibly TRBD2 on 5 matching bases. The germline V gene has CDR1 MNHNY and CDR2 SVGAGI (reference sequence). The V and J ends lost 0 bases and 4 bases respectively, with 10 bases between them. The CDR3 extends over 14 amino acids. The CDR3 DNA reads TGTGCCAGCAGTTACTCGAGGGTTTCTTACGAGCAGTACTTC. Its protein product is CASSYSRVSYEQYF.

This CDR3 reads CSARDDYGYTF. Here the CDR3 DNA reads TGCAGTGCTAGAGACGACTATGGCTACACCTTC. The J gene is TRBJ1-2, the V gene TRBV20-1; D is undetermined. The CDR3 totals 11 residues. Trimming removed 0 bases from V and 3 bases from J, with 2 bases in between. In germline, CDR1 is DFQATT, CDR2 SNEGSKA (reference sequence).

This clone was counted only a few times. This chain links TRBV19 with TRBJ1-4; D is perhaps TRBD1 (6 bases). The CDR3 contains 15 residues. The V gene's germline CDR1 is LNHDA and CDR2 SQIVND (reference sequence). Trimming took off 5 bases at V and 4 bases at J, with 14 bases between the two ends. CDR3 DNA sequence: TGTGCCAGTAGTTCAGCAGGGGCCTATAATGAAAAACTGTTTTTT. Translation gives CASSSAGAYNEKLFF.

The chain has TRBV28 and TRBJ1-5; tentative D call: TRBD1 (6 bases). Trimming shortened V by 0 bases and J by 2 bases, and 17 bases separated the two germline ends. The CDR3 runs 18 residues. Germline-derived CDR1 and CDR2 are MDHEN and SYDVKM. CDR3 coding DNA: TGTGCCAGCAGTTTATGGGGCAGGGGAGAGTTTGGCAATCAGCCCCAGCATTTT. Encoded protein: CASSLWGRGEFGNQPQHF.

This sequence joins TRBV11-2 and TRBJ2-1, with 7 bases matching TRBD1. The trim removed 5 bases at V and 6 bases at J, leaving 4 bases unmatched. This CDR3 has 13 amino acids. Germline V CDR1 and CDR2: SGHAT, FQNNGV. CDR3 protein: CASSQDRPNEQFF. The CDR3 bases are TGTGCCAGCAGCCAGGACAGGCCCAATGAGCAGTTCTTC.

This clone was observed once. The sample holds other DNA sequences that translate to the same CDR3. The chain links TRBV29-1 to TRBJ1-6, with 9 bases aligning to TRBD1. V was pared by 6 bases and J by 7 bases, with 4 bases of the junction left unmatched. Germline CDR1 SQVTM, CDR2 ANQGSEA. This CDR3 region has 13 residues. The CDR3 DNA is TGCAGCGTCGGACAGGGGAGGAATTCACCCCTCCACTTT. Translating it yields CSVGQGRNSPLHF. The full variable domain, rest sourced from reference TRBV29-1 and TRBJ1-6, is SAVISQKPSRDICQRGTSLTIQCQVDSQVTMMFWYRQQPGQSLTLIATANQGSEATYESGFVIDKFPISRPNLTFSTLTVSNMSPEDSSIYLCSVGQGRNSPLHFGNGTRLTVT.

This clone was counted a few times. The rearrangement joins TRBV7-2 to TRBJ2-1; D not resolved. Germline assignment: CDR1 SGHTA and CDR2 FQGNSA. V was clipped by 2 bases and J by 9 bases, with 11 bases between them. The CDR3 has 13 amino acids. The CDR3 here is CASSLTEEAEQFF. CDR3 bases: TGTGCCAGCAGCTTAACGGAAGAGGCTGAGCAGTTCTTC.

This clone has only a few counts. The chain couples TRBV6-1 to TRBJ2-2; D perhaps matches TRBD2 (5 bases). The CDR3 has 17 amino acids. With 2 bases removed from V and 5 bases from J, the gap between germline ends came to 18 bases. CDR1 and CDR2 (germline): MNHNS, SASEGT. The CDR3 here is CASSELLSGDLTGELFF. In DNA, the CDR3 is TGTGCCAGCAGTGAATTATTGTCCGGGGATCTGACCGGGGAGCTGTTTTTT.

CDR3 residues: CASRLLAGGVDTQYF. The CDR3 DNA sequence: TGTGCCAGTAGACTGTTAGCGGGAGGAGTAGATACGCAGTATTTT. The chain uses TRBV19 and TRBJ2-3, with 10 positions matching TRBD2. Germline-derived CDR1 and CDR2 are LNHDA and SQIVND (reference sequence). This CDR3 has 15 amino acids. V was clipped by 6 bases and J by 5 bases; unmatched bases: 8.

V and J are TRBV18 and TRBJ1-1, with D unclear. This CDR3 contains 16 residues. The germline V gene encodes CDR1 KGHSH and CDR2 LQKENI. V gave up 4 bases and J gave up 0 bases, with 15 bases separating them. The CDR3 bases are TGTGCCAGCTCACACGGGTCAGAAAAAATGAACACTGAAGCTTTCTTT. Translating it yields CASSHGSEKMNTEAFF.